The clone carrying this TCR beta chain was seen a single time. What it binds is unknown. Assay used: immunoSEQ multiplex PCR; TCRdb lists only in-frame clones, some missing. The sample yields tens of thousands of clones, 80% to 90% seen once. This record comes from a study of a mutant IDH1 vaccine in newly diagnosed glioma. Overall study context: The treated population exhibited a male proportion of about 62%, a female proportion of about 38%, and a mean age of about 40 years. Study results and caveats: Patients showed vaccine-induced immune responses at a rate of more than 80%. It seemed that pseudoprogression was not linked to changes in the top peripheral T cell clonotypes.

The V and J ends lost 4 bases and 3 bases respectively, with 16 bases between them. CDR1 is LGHNA, CDR2 YNFKEQ, per germline. The CDR3 runs 16 residues. Time point defined: baseline, week 1 (first vaccination visit). Described treatment: pre-vaccination baseline after standard-of-care therapy. Each astrocytoma in the donors was new, WHO grade 3 or 4, IDH1-mutant and ATRX-lost. Sequencing was performed on PBMCs, taken from a glioma patient treated with radiotherapy, temozolomide or both. The chain has TRBV4-2 and TRBJ2-1, with no clear D. The source of this sequence is a man aged 25-45 years with glioma. The CDR3 region is CASSPFGSDVYNEQFF. CDR3 nucleotide sequence: TGTGCCAGCAGCCCCTTCGGGTCGGATGTCTACAATGAGCAGTTCTTC.